Listed here are 13 T cell receptor beta chains from one sample, sequenced in a study of T cells in Graves' hyperthyroidism and ophthalmopathy. There were TCR beta CDR3 regions amplified from RNA transcripts. When the TCR CDR3 underwent first-round RT-PCR, the HTBI primer set was used. In TCRdb, the multiplex PCR reads were re-called with MiXCR into one record per CDR3 protein. The table lists about 640,000 distinct CDR3 sequences, under 25% of them singletons. Material: blood. Receptors originate from a man aged 30 to 45 with Graves' ophthalmopathy.

This clonotype was observed a handful of times. V and J are TRBV7-2 and TRBJ2-7; 10 nucleotides line up with TRBD2. V gave up 8 bases and J gave up 5 bases; unmatched junction bases: 9. Per germline, CDR1 SGHTA and CDR2 FQGNSA. CDR3 length: 14 amino acids. The CDR3 sequence is CASSPGGLADEQYF. The CDR3 DNA reads as TGTGCCAGCTCCCCTGGAGGACTAGCGGACGAGCAGTACTTC. Full variable domain (missing parts from reference TRBV7-2 and TRBJ2-7): GAGVSQSPSNKVTEKGKDVELRCDPISGHTALYWYRQSLGQGLEFLIYFQGNSAPDKSGLPSDRFSAERTGGSVSTLTIQRTQQEDSAVYLCASSPGGLADEQYFGPGTRLTVT.

This clonotype appeared a few times. The chain links TRBV20-1 to TRBJ1-2, with D hard to call. The CDR3 has 13 residues. With 3 bases removed from V and 4 bases from J, the gap between germline ends came to 12 bases. Germline CDR1 is DFQATT and CDR2 is SNEGSKA (reference sequence). This chain's CDR3 is CSASASFTYGYTF. The CDR3 DNA reads TGCAGTGCTAGCGCCTCCTTTACCTATGGCTACACCTTC.

There are many counts of this clonotype. J is TRBJ2-1 and V is TRBV20-1; either TRBD1 or TRBD2 may supply D (6 bases each). The CDR3 totals 14 residues. With 6 bases removed from V and 4 bases from J, the gap between germline ends came to 16 bases. The germline CDR1 and CDR2 sequences are DFQATT and SNEGSKA (reference sequence). CDR3 DNA sequence: TGCAGTGCCCATAGCGGAGGGGGGTACAATGAGCAGTTCTTC. Encoded protein: CSAHSGGGYNEQFF.

The chain joins TRBV2 to TRBJ1-2; maybe TRBD1 (6 bases). This CDR3 spans 13 amino acids. From germline, CDR1 is SNHLY and CDR2 FYNNEI. Trimming left V 2 bases short and J 6 bases short, with 10 bases between. The CDR3 sequence is CASSEWQGNGYTF. The CDR3 DNA sequence: TGTGCCAGCAGTGAATGGCAGGGGAATGGCTACACCTTC.

This chain links TRBV2 with TRBJ2-3; D might be TRBD2 (5 bases). CDR1 and CDR2 from the germline V gene are SNHLY and FYNNEI. The CDR3 contains 13 residues. Trimming stripped 6 bases from V and 6 bases from J, with 13 bases between. For the CDR3, the DNA is TGTGCCAGCAGGACTTTCCCGGGGGATACGCAGTATTTT. This sequence encodes CASRTFPGDTQYF.

This clonotype came up a few times. This chain joins TRBV30 and TRBJ1-1, with D possibly matching TRBD1 (5 bases). CDR1 is GTSNPN, CDR2 SVGIG, per germline (reference sequence). The length of the CDR3 is 15 residues. V shed 1 base and J shed 4 bases, with 16 bases lying between them. CDR3 nucleotides: TGTGCCTGGAGTGATGCAGGGACCTTGAGCACTGAAGCTTTCTTT. Its translation is CAWSDAGTLSTEAFF.

This clonotype has just a few counts. The chain recombines TRBV5-1 with TRBJ1-1; D might be TRBD1 (6 bases). CDR3 length: 16 amino acids. The germline gives CDR1 SGHRS, CDR2 YFSETQ. The V gene lost 4 bases and the J gene lost 4 bases, with 20 bases spanning the gap. The CDR3 loop reads CASSPVLGQGITEAFF. CDR3 nucleotide sequence: TGCGCCAGCAGCCCGGTACTGGGGCAGGGGATCACTGAAGCTTTCTTT.

As concerns this clonotype: A much larger clone is a single base away; this may be a read error. The chain employs TRBV6-1 and TRBJ2-7; D unclear. The CDR3 extends over 17 amino acids. Per germline, CDR1 MNHNS and CDR2 SASEGT. V gave up 0 bases and J gave up 0 bases, with 15 bases separating them. DNA for the CDR3: TGTGCCAGCAGTGAAGCAATATTATGGGTACGCTCCTACGAGCAGTACTTC. The encoded protein is CASSEAILWVRSYEQYF.

The chain uses TRBV6-1 and TRBJ1-6; 9 nucleotides align to TRBD1. This CDR3 has 15 residues. J was trimmed by 8 bases and V by 10 bases; bases with no gene match: 12. The germline V gene has CDR1 MNHNS and CDR2 SASEGT. CDR3 residues: CATTPRDRADSPLHF. The CDR3 bases are TGTGCCACCACACCTCGGGACAGGGCAGATTCACCCCTCCACTTT.

J is TRBJ2-3 and V is TRBV5-1, with a tentative D call TRBD2 (6 bases). Germline CDR1 and CDR2: SGHRS and YFSETQ. The CDR3 loop spans 14 amino acids. Trimming took off 6 bases at V and 1 base at J, with 12 bases between the two ends. The CDR3 here is CASTLEGGTDTQYF. The DNA of the CDR3 is TGCGCCAGCACCCTGGAGGGCGGCACAGATACGCAGTATTTT.

This clonotype occurred a few times. The rearrangement joins TRBV18 to TRBJ1-5, with 9 positions matching TRBD1. The V and J ends lost 4 bases and 3 bases, in that order; junction bases with no gene match: 10. The CDR3 has 17 residues. Germline V gene lookup returns CDR1 KGHSH and CDR2 LQKENI. Written as DNA, the CDR3 is TGTGCCAGCTCACTCGTCCCGGGACAGGGTTACAATCAGCCCCAGCATTTT. It translates to CASSLVPGQGYNQPQHF.

This rearrangement joins TRBV19 to TRBJ1-1; D is ambiguous. Between the trimmed V and J ends, which lost 5 bases and 1 base, there was a span of 11 bases. This CDR3 has 14 amino acids. Germline-derived CDR1 and CDR2 are LNHDA and SQIVND (reference sequence). CDR3 in DNA: TGTGCCAGTAGTTTCAACGCGGGGAACACTGAAGCTTTCTTT. Its protein is CASSFNAGNTEAFF.

This clonotype occurred a few times. This may be a read error, as it is one base from a much larger clone. V usage is TRBV2 and J usage is TRBJ2-7; 12 bases are a match to TRBD2. J was trimmed by 7 bases and V by 2 bases; bases with no gene match: 6. Germline values: CDR1 SNHLY, CDR2 FYNNEI. The CDR3 spans 15 residues. The CDR3 region is CASSELAGGPLEQYF. CDR3 DNA: TGTGCCAGCAGTGAACTAGCGGGAGGGCCACTTGAGCAGTACTTC.